This T cell receptor (beta chain) was found in a study of shared clonotypes between healthy human individuals. CDR1 is DFQATT and CDR2 is SNEGSKA in the germline V gene (reference sequence). The ends were cut back, 3 bases at V and 7 bases at J, with 3 bases in the middle. There are 10 residues in the CDR3. Libraries were prepared by immunoSEQ multiplex PCR; TCRdb keeps only in-frame clonotypes and omits some of them. The table shows 1.6 million or so clones, with about 98.5% occurring only once. The rearrangement joins TRBV20-1 to TRBJ2-2; no clear D. The sequencing input was naive CD4+ T cells sorted from blood. Documented subset: CD45RA+ positively selected. The clonotype comes from a man aged 30 to 45 in good health. This CDR3 reads CSARFGELFF. The CDR3 region has the DNA TGCAGTGCTAGGTTCGGGGAGCTGTTTTTT.